The rows below give T cell receptor beta chains drawn from one sample of a study of blood T cells in healthy people across ages. TCRdb reanalysed the 5' RACE reads using MiXCR and keeps one entry per CDR3 protein. The table includes approximately 1.5 million distinct CDR3 sequences, roughly 43% detected once. The sequenced material came from blood. Receptor source: a woman younger than 35 in good health. Each CDR3 is given with its conserved first and last residue. A D gene is named only where the DNA matches it firmly. Only some rows state a clone size, as once, few, many or a class for expanded clones.

clone_size,j_call,cdr3_length,d_call,v_call,cdr3_aa,cdr3_nt
NA,TRBJ2-3,14,NA,TRBV10-1,CASSVTRSPGTQYF,TGCGCCAGCAGTGTAACAAGGAGTCCAGGTACGCAGTATTTT
NA,TRBJ2-5,16,TRBD1,TRBV13,CASSLAPGTGGNEQYF,TGTGCCAGCAGCTTAGCTCCGGGAACAGGGGGCAATGAGCAGTACTTC
NA,TRBJ1-5,14,TRBD1,TRBV6-2/TRBV6-3,CASSDRGRRQPQHF,TGTGCCAGCAGTGACAGGGGCAGGCGTCAGCCCCAGCATTTT
NA,TRBJ1-6,17,NA,TRBV4-1,CASSQEKAAGANSPLHF,TGCGCCAGCAGCCAAGAAAAGGCAGCAGGGGCGAATTCACCCCTCCACTTT
NA,TRBJ1-1,15,NA,TRBV6-5,CASSYEGEGNTEAFF,TGTGCCAGCAGTTACGAGGGCGAGGGGAACACTGAAGCTTTCTTT
many,TRBJ2-7,15,TRBD1,TRBV29-1,CSVEVLAGGNYEQYF,TGCAGCGTTGAGGTGTTGGCAGGGGGCAACTACGAGCAGTACTTC
NA,TRBJ2-5,15,NA,TRBV7-3,CASSPGRASVNEQYF,TGTGCCAGCAGCCCCGGACGAGCATCCGTCAATGAGCAGTACTTC
few,TRBJ1-2,16,TRBD1,TRBV12-3/TRBV12-4,CASSFLVGQGAHGYTF,TGTGCCAGCAGTTTCCTGGTGGGACAGGGGGCTCATGGCTACACCTTC
NA,TRBJ1-5,15,NA,TRBV20-1,CSARPDGRSNQPQHF,TGCAGTGCTAGACCGGACGGACGTAGCAATCAGCCCCAGCATTTT
NA,TRBJ2-1,12,NA,TRBV29-1,CSVTGNHNEQFF,TGCAGCGTTACTGGCAACCACAATGAGCAGTTCTTC
NA,TRBJ2-7,14,NA,TRBV13,CASSFFNQGYEQYF,TGTGCCAGCAGCTTTTTCAACCAGGGCTACGAGCAGTACTTC
few,TRBJ2-3,16,NA,TRBV13,CASSGLSYLSTDTQYF,TGTGCCAGCAGCGGCCTATCCTACCTAAGCACAGATACGCAGTATTTT
NA,TRBJ1-1,13,TRBD1,TRBV5-6,CASSSLGDSEAFF,TGTGCCAGCAGCTCCTTGGGGGACAGCGAAGCTTTCTTT
NA,TRBJ1-2,15,TRBD1,TRBV7-2,CASSEGQDPTYGYTF,TGTGCCAGCAGTGAGGGACAGGACCCCACCTATGGCTACACCTTC
few,TRBJ1-1,13,NA,TRBV3-1,CASSQGHGTEAFF,TGTGCCAGCAGCCAAGGGCACGGAACTGAAGCTTTCTTT
few,TRBJ2-3,15,NA,TRBV7-6,CASSPDGGFTDTQYF,TGTGCCAGCAGCCCCGACGGGGGATTCACAGATACGCAGTATTTT
once,TRBJ1-2,17,NA,TRBV3-1,CTSSLTMGGAFNYGYTF,TGTACCAGCAGCCTCACGATGGGGGGCGCCTTTAACTATGGCTACACCTTC
once,TRBJ1-1,12,NA,TRBV29-1,CSVPAPGGEAFF,TGCAGCGTTCCGGCCCCCGGAGGTGAAGCTTTCTTT
few,TRBJ2-5,15,TRBD2,TRBV10-2,CASRDPSGTQETQYF,TGCGCCAGCAGAGACCCCAGCGGGACTCAAGAGACCCAGTACTTC
NA,TRBJ1-2,16,TRBD1,TRBV4-3,CASSQGVQGKRYGYTF,TGCGCCAGCAGCCAAGGGGTACAGGGGAAGAGGTATGGCTACACCTTC
NA,TRBJ2-3,14,NA,TRBV6-5,CASSYSPGTDTQYF,TGTGCCAGCAGTTACTCTCCCGGCACAGATACGCAGTATTTT
NA,TRBJ2-7,19,TRBD1,TRBV4-3,CASSMTSGTGFEPYYEQYF,TGCGCCAGCAGTATGACCTCCGGGACAGGGTTCGAACCGTACTACGAGCAGTACTTC
once,TRBJ2-7,12,NA,TRBV7-2,CASILVRAEQYF,TGTGCCAGCATCTTAGTCCGTGCGGAGCAGTACTTC
many,TRBJ1-2,11,NA,TRBV20-1,CSAPQNYGYTF,TGCAGTGCTCCACAGAACTATGGCTACACCTTC
few,TRBJ2-7,13,NA,TRBV2,CASTLSTFDEQYF,TGTGCCAGCACCCTTTCTACTTTCGACGAGCAGTACTTC
once,TRBJ2-1,15,NA,TRBV6-5,CASSYSGSGSAEQFF,TGTGCCAGCAGTTACTCGGGTTCGGGGTCCGCGGAGCAGTTCTTC
NA,TRBJ2-7,13,TRBD2,TRBV20-1,CSAARLAVYEQYF,TGCAGTGCTGCTAGACTAGCGGTCTACGAGCAGTACTTC
NA,TRBJ2-7,13,NA,TRBV4-3,CASSQGRENEQYF,TGCGCCAGCAGCCAAGGTCGGGAGAATGAGCAGTACTTC
NA,TRBJ2-7,16,NA,TRBV4-3,CASSQDPSGSYNEQYF,TGCGCCAGCAGCCAAGATCCTAGTGGCTCCTACAATGAGCAGTACTTC
NA,TRBJ2-7,13,NA,TRBV29-1,CSVGRQFSHEQYF,TGCAGCGTGGGTCGGCAGTTTTCCCACGAGCAGTACTTC
NA,TRBJ2-1,13,NA,TRBV5-1,CASRTQGNNEQFF,TGCGCCAGCAGAACACAGGGTAACAATGAGCAGTTCTTC
few,TRBJ2-7,13,NA,TRBV20-1,CSADPESSYEQYF,TGCAGTGCTGACCCTGAGTCCTCCTACGAGCAGTACTTC
few,TRBJ2-1,14,NA,TRBV7-2,CASSVDGTRDEQFF,TGTGCCAGCAGCGTAGACGGTACTAGGGATGAGCAGTTCTTC
NA,TRBJ2-7,13,NA,TRBV12-3/TRBV12-4,CASSPQVTYEQYF,TGTGCCAGCAGCCCTCAGGTAACCTACGAGCAGTACTTC
many,TRBJ1-2,13,NA,TRBV7-2,CASSLGGAGGYTF,TGTGCCAGCAGCTTAGGAGGCGCGGGCGGCTACACCTTC